Listed below are T cell receptor beta chains from one sample, sequenced in a study of Ad26.COV2.S vaccination and SARS-CoV-2 variants. Profiled with immunoSEQ multiplex PCR; TCRdb holds only in-frame clones, not every one. The sample has some 39,000 clones, roughly 84% seen once. The material was peripheral blood, obtained after recovery from COVID-19. All receptors derive from a human donor who had recovered from COVID-19. CDR3s include the opening cysteine and the closing phenylalanine or tryptophan. The order of the fields is clone size, J gene, V gene, D gene, CDR3 protein, CDR3 DNA. D genes are given only for firm matches. The size of a clone is reported for some rows only, either as once, few or many, or as a class for expanded clones.

abundance: NA; j_gene: TRBJ1-4; v_gene: TRBV6-6; d_gene: NA; CDR3aa: CASRGAGLNREKLFF; CDR3nt: TGTGCCAGCAGGGGGGCCGGCCTGAATCGGGAAAAACTGTTTTTT
abundance: NA; j_gene: TRBJ2-2; v_gene: TRBV6-4; d_gene: NA; CDR3aa: CASSEVWNTGELFF; CDR3nt: TGTGCCAGCAGTGAAGTTTGGAACACCGGGGAGCTGTTTTTT
abundance: once; j_gene: TRBJ2-1; v_gene: TRBV7-2; d_gene: TRBD2; CDR3aa: CASSLGGTRGSQFF; CDR3nt: TGTGCCAGCAGCTTAGGGGGGACTAGGGGGTCGCAGTTCTTC
abundance: NA; j_gene: TRBJ1-1; v_gene: TRBV4-2; d_gene: NA; CDR3aa: CASSPGPVNTEAFF; CDR3nt: TGTGCCAGCAGCCCCGGGCCAGTGAACACTGAAGCTTTCTTT
abundance: NA; j_gene: TRBJ1-2; v_gene: TRBV5-4; d_gene: TRBD1; CDR3aa: CASSLSDRTGNYGYTF; CDR3nt: TGTGCCAGCAGCTTATCTGACCGGACAGGGAACTATGGCTACACCTTC
abundance: NA; j_gene: TRBJ1-4; v_gene: TRBV3-1/TRBV3-2; d_gene: NA; CDR3aa: CASSQQGGEKLFF; CDR3nt: TGTGCCAGCAGCCAACAGGGAGGCGAAAAACTGTTTTTT
abundance: medium-sized; j_gene: TRBJ2-7; v_gene: TRBV9; d_gene: TRBD2; CDR3aa: CASSVASGSLVEQYF; CDR3nt: TGTGCCAGCAGCGTAGCTAGCGGGAGTTTGGTCGAGCAGTACTTC
abundance: NA; j_gene: TRBJ1-1; v_gene: TRBV7-9; d_gene: TRBD1; CDR3aa: CASSGTGAVMNTEAFF; CDR3nt: TGTGCCAGCAGCGGAACAGGGGCCGTTATGAACACTGAAGCTTTCTTT
abundance: NA; j_gene: TRBJ2-5; v_gene: TRBV5-4; d_gene: TRBD2; CDR3aa: CASSYSGGAETQYF; CDR3nt: TGTGCCAGCAGCTATAGCGGGGGAGCAGAGACCCAGTACTTC
abundance: NA; j_gene: TRBJ2-1; v_gene: TRBV11-2; d_gene: NA; CDR3aa: CASSRSHTSYNEQFF; CDR3nt: TGTGCCAGCAGCCGAAGCCATACATCCTACAATGAGCAGTTCTTC
abundance: few; j_gene: TRBJ2-3; v_gene: TRBV4-1; d_gene: NA; CDR3aa: CASRPSPGRIRTDTQYF; CDR3nt: TGCGCCAGCAGACCCTCTCCAGGGAGAATCAGGACAGATACGCAGTATTTT
abundance: NA; j_gene: TRBJ2-7; v_gene: TRBV10-3; d_gene: NA; CDR3aa: CAISESTGLPGQYF; CDR3nt: TGTGCCATCAGTGAGTCGACAGGACTCCCTGGGCAGTACTTC
abundance: few; j_gene: TRBJ1-2; v_gene: TRBV4-2; d_gene: NA; CDR3aa: CASSPRGGDGYTF; CDR3nt: TGTGCCAGCAGCCCTCGGGGAGGGGATGGCTACACCTTC
abundance: NA; j_gene: TRBJ1-2; v_gene: TRBV7-8; d_gene: TRBD1; CDR3aa: CASSLDRGENYRYTF; CDR3nt: TGTGCCAGCAGCTTGGACAGGGGCGAAAACTATCGCTACACCTTC
abundance: NA; j_gene: TRBJ2-2; v_gene: TRBV6-5; d_gene: TRBD2; CDR3aa: CASSYSGGGHTGELFF; CDR3nt: TGTGCCAGCAGTTACTCGGGCGGGGGACACACCGGGGAGCTGTTTTTT
abundance: medium-sized; j_gene: TRBJ2-1; v_gene: TRBV2; d_gene: NA; CDR3aa: CASSDSGTYNEQFF; CDR3nt: TGTGCCAGCAGTGATTCGGGGACCTACAATGAGCAGTTCTTC
abundance: NA; j_gene: TRBJ2-3; v_gene: TRBV7-9; d_gene: TRBD2; CDR3aa: CASSLPTSGSTDTQYF; CDR3nt: TGTGCCAGCAGCTTGCCGACTAGCGGAAGCACAGATACGCAGTATTTT
abundance: NA; j_gene: TRBJ1-2; v_gene: TRBV12-5; d_gene: NA; CDR3aa: CASGLVRADYGYTF; CDR3nt: TGTGCTAGTGGTTTGGTACGGGCGGACTATGGCTACACCTTC
abundance: NA; j_gene: TRBJ1-3; v_gene: TRBV18; d_gene: NA; CDR3aa: CASSPGTGNTIYF; CDR3nt: TGTGCCAGCTCACCTGGGACAGGAAACACCATATATTTT
abundance: NA; j_gene: TRBJ1-2; v_gene: TRBV7-3; d_gene: TRBD1; CDR3aa: CASSSTGGYGYTF; CDR3nt: TGTGCCAGCAGCTCTACAGGGGGCTATGGCTACACCTTC
abundance: NA; j_gene: TRBJ1-1; v_gene: TRBV4-1; d_gene: NA; CDR3aa: CASSQEYTAGTEAFF; CDR3nt: TGCGCCAGCAGCCAAGAATATACAGCCGGGACTGAAGCTTTCTTT
abundance: NA; j_gene: TRBJ2-1; v_gene: TRBV5-1; d_gene: TRBD2; CDR3aa: CASRVGTTLFDEQFF; CDR3nt: TGCGCCAGCAGGGTCGGGACTACTCTATTCGATGAGCAGTTCTTC
abundance: NA; j_gene: TRBJ1-5; v_gene: TRBV6-5; d_gene: NA; CDR3aa: CASVGGASNQPQHF; CDR3nt: TGTGCCAGCGTCGGAGGGGCCAGCAATCAGCCCCAGCATTTT
abundance: NA; j_gene: TRBJ2-1; v_gene: TRBV3-1/TRBV3-2; d_gene: NA; CDR3aa: CASSPLGAGAYNEQFF; CDR3nt: TGTGCCAGCAGCCCCCTGGGGGCAGGGGCCTACAATGAGCAGTTCTTC
abundance: NA; j_gene: TRBJ2-1; v_gene: TRBV6-2/TRBV6-3; d_gene: NA; CDR3aa: CASSYHTGSYNNEQFF; CDR3nt: TGTGCCAGCAGTTACCACACAGGGTCGTATAACAATGAGCAGTTCTTC
abundance: NA; j_gene: TRBJ2-1; v_gene: TRBV12-3/TRBV12-4; d_gene: NA; CDR3aa: CASSYGAVQFF; CDR3nt: TGTGCCAGCAGTTACGGGGCAGTGCAGTTCTTC
abundance: NA; j_gene: TRBJ1-2; v_gene: TRBV25-1; d_gene: TRBD1; CDR3aa: CASSGQGALGYTF; CDR3nt: TGTGCCAGCAGTGGTCAGGGGGCGCTGGGCTACACCTTC